One and the same sample provided the 7 T cell receptor beta chains below, sequenced in a study of long-term antiretroviral therapy in people with HIV. Sequencing relied on immunoSEQ assay v3.0, run at survey level. Data came from immunoSEQ multiplex PCR; TCRdb stores just in-frame clones and leaves some out. The profile covers roughly 28,000 clones, with about 89% appearing a single time and approximately 3.9% taken by the ten largest. The source was unsorted PBMCs, collected 3.1 years after starting antiretroviral therapy. These receptors were taken from a man aged 18 to 30 with HIV.

The chain combines TRBV5-1 with TRBJ1-3; D is unclear. Germline V gives CDR1 SGHRS, CDR2 YFSETQ. CDR3 length: 14 residues. Trimming stripped 6 bases from V and 0 bases from J, with 10 bases between. This CDR3 is CASKPGFSGNTIYF. As DNA, the CDR3 is TGCGCCAGCAAACCGGGCTTCTCTGGAAACACCATATATTTT. The full variable domain, in which reference TRBV5-1 and TRBJ1-3 provide the parts outside the CDR3, is KAGVTQTPRYLIKTRGQQVTLSCSPISGHRSVSWYQQTPGQGLQFLFEYFSETQRNKGNFPGRFSGRQFSNSRSEMNVSTLELGDSALYLCASKPGFSGNTIYFGEGSWLTVV.

This rearrangement joins TRBV4-3 to TRBJ1-1, with D hard to call. CDR1 is LGHNA and CDR2 is YSLEER in the germline V gene. The germline V and J ends were trimmed by 4 bases and 4 bases, with 4 bases remaining between them. This CDR3 region has 11 residues. In nucleotides, the CDR3 is TGCGCCAGCAGCCGGGGCACTGAAGCTTTCTTT. Translating gives CASSRGTEAFF.

The genes are TRBV11-2 and TRBJ2-2; D perhaps matches TRBD1 (5 bases). The V and J ends lost 0 bases and 6 bases respectively, with 5 bases between them. This CDR3 has 13 residues. Germline assignment: CDR1 SGHAT and CDR2 FQNNGV. The CDR3: CASSLDRAGELFF. DNA of the CDR3: TGTGCCAGCAGCTTAGACAGGGCCGGGGAGCTGTTTTTT.

For the CDR3, the DNA is TGTGCCAGCAGCCCTCTCAGCGAGCAGTACTTC. This codes for CASSPLSEQYF. The chain links TRBV6-4 to TRBJ2-7; no reliable D call. The germline gives CDR1 MRHNA, CDR2 SNTAGT. The CDR3 is made up of 11 amino acids. Trimming shortened V by 6 bases and J by 6 bases, and 9 bases separated the two germline ends.

The chain couples TRBV4-3 to TRBJ1-4, with TRBD1 matching 8 bases. The CDR3 totals 16 residues. With 2 bases clipped from V and 3 bases from J, the junction kept 5 bases outside the gene matches. Germline V gives CDR1 LGHNA, CDR2 YSLEER. The CDR3 DNA is TGCGCCAGCAGCCAACTGACAGGGGTAGCTAATGAAAAACTGTTTTTT. It codes for CASSQLTGVANEKLFF.

The chain has TRBV7-8 and TRBJ2-2; 7 bases agree with TRBD2. This CDR3 is 15 amino acids long. Germline V gene data show CDR1 as SGHVS and CDR2 as FQNEAQ. V shed 5 bases and J 0 bases; nucleotides not matched to a gene: 3. The chain's CDR3 is CASSQGLTNTGELFF. In nucleotides, the CDR3 is TGTGCCAGCAGCCAGGGACTAACGAACACCGGGGAGCTGTTTTTT.

This chain links TRBV18 with TRBJ2-5; TRBD1 matches 9 bases. Germline V lookup: CDR1 KGHSH, CDR2 LQKENI. The J segment lost 5 bases and the V segment lost 3 bases, leaving 10 bases of the junction unmatched. The CDR3 spans 16 residues. CDR3 DNA sequence: TGTGCCAGCTCACCCGAACAGGGGGCTAGGGTGGAGACCCAGTACTTC. It is translated as CASSPEQGARVETQYF.